This entry features one T cell receptor beta chain sequence. Its antigen remains undetermined. No base qualities exist here, and no much larger clone lies one base off it. The data were obtained in a study of blood T cell repertoires in COVID-19 (dated by TCRdb to 2020 to 2021). Looking at the study overall: The collaborator samples originated in the United States, Italy and Spain and spanned the acute and convalescent phases of COVID-19. The material from the prospective study consisted of cDNA or gDNA derived from T cells, B-cell-depleted T cells, or PBMCs. Subjects who had been exposed to COVID-19, were actively infected with it, or had recovered from it provided the deeply sampled blood TCRbeta repertoires that made up the dataset. The repertoires were released in a freely available public database meant as a resource for research on the immune response to SARS-CoV-2. The samples were drawn from the first 160 participants of the ongoing ImmuneRACE study and from 1,254 subjects provided by 6 global collaborators. The sample metadata nearly always contained a de-identified subject ID, COVID-19 status, age in years and sex. Where available, HLA class I and class II types were obtained from metadata supplied by the sample provider rather than from assay-based typing.

Collaborating institutions collected whole blood in K2EDTA tubes following their own protocols. For TCRbeta analysis, collaborators shipped samples as frozen whole blood, isolated PBMCs, or DNA extracted from either of those sample types. General findings and caveats noted by the study authors: How much clinical and demographic metadata was included differed by source and by participant, and the metadata was provided uncurated.

TCRbeta CDR3 regions were amplified from genomic DNA by means of the immunoSEQ Assay, a bias-controlled multiplex PCR. On the authors' methods: The number of nucleated cells in each sample was estimated from the amplification of reference gene primers within the assay. To quantify the absolute abundance of each unique TCRbeta CDR3 rearrangement, sequence reads were collapsed and filtered. For each sample, productive Simpson clonality was calculated as the square root of Simpson's diversity index over productive rearrangements. Drawn from immuneACCESS, this table holds only the in-frame rearrangements with V and J called that TCRdb kept. Clones are partly lost; checked studies trace under half to an unresolved V gene and leave the rest unexplained. The V and J calls and clone size are taken from that table; D and trimming were inferred from the DNA. The sample has about 63,000 clones on record, 88% of them singletons. The ten biggest clones cover approximately 5.1% of the sample.

The sample consisted of peripheral blood. The receptor's source is a human donor in a cohort sampled during active COVID-19.

CDR3 protein: CAWSKGGSRNQPQHF. The DNA is TGTGCCTGGAGTAAGGGAGGGTCGCGCAATCAGCCCCAGCATTTT. This chain is built from TRBV30 and TRBJ1-5, with the identity of the D gene unclear. The V and J ends are trimmed by 2 bases and 2 bases, leaving 13 bases between them. Via the germline V gene (reference sequence), CDR1 is GTSNPN and CDR2 SVGIG. CDR3 length: 15 amino acids, cysteine to phenylalanine. Of all the DNA, just the CDR3 is kept, 45 bases in frame from base 1. The full variable domain, completed from the reference TRBV30 and TRBJ1-5 proteins outside the CDR3, reads SQTIHQWPATLVQPVGSPLSLECTVEGTSNPNLYWYRQAAGRGLQLLFYSVGIGQISSEVPQNLSASRPQDRQFILSSKKLLLSDSGFYLCAWSKGGSRNQPQHFGDGTRLSIL.